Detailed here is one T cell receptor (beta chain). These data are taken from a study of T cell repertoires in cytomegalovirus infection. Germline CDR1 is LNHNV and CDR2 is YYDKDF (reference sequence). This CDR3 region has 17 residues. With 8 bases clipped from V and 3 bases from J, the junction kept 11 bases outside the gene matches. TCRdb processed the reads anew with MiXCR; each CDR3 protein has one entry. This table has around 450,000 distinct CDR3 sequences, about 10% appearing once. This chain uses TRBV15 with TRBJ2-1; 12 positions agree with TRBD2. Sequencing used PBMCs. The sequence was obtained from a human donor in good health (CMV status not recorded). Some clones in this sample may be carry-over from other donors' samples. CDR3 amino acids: CATHDRRLAGVYNEQFF. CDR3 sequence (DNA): TGTGCCACCCACGATCGAAGACTAGCGGGAGTCTACAATGAGCAGTTCTTC.